This T cell receptor (beta chain) was sequenced during a study of blood T cell repertoires in COVID-19. Background on the study: Spain, Italy and the United States supplied samples that represented acute and convalescent COVID-19.

This CDR3 has 14 residues. Trimming removed 1 base from V and 2 bases from J, with 8 bases in between. Germline CDR1 and CDR2: SGHTA and FQGNSA. Under the authors' procedure: Amplified reference gene primers provided the basis for estimating nucleated cell counts. Assay: immunoSEQ multiplex PCR; the TCRdb copy retains only in-frame clones and omits some. Clone size and V and J calls were adopted from that table, with D and trimming inferred from the DNA. The repertoire holds about 52,000 clones, with roughly 85% as singletons. The chain combines TRBV7-2 with TRBJ1-1; weak D call: TRBD1 (6 bases). The sequence was collected from a human donor in a cohort sampled during active COVID-19. Sequenced material: peripheral blood. Here the CDR3 reads CASSLVGGNTEAFF. The CDR3 DNA reads as TGTGCCAGCAGCTTAGTAGGGGGAAACACTGAAGCTTTCTTT.